The next 27 T cell receptor beta chains were all read from a single sample in a study of T cells in Graves' hyperthyroidism and ophthalmopathy. Authors of the study amplified TCR beta CDR3 regions from RNA transcripts. First-round RT-PCR with HTBI primers amplified the TCR CDR3 region. One entry per CDR3 protein, called by TCRdb with MiXCR from the multiplex PCR reads. This sample has roughly 380,000 distinct CDR3 sequences, with 19% found just once. Sequenced material: blood. The origin of the receptors is a woman aged 18-30 years with Graves' hyperthyroidism.

At least ten counts were recorded for this clonotype. The rearrangement joins TRBV6-5 to TRBJ1-2; D may be TRBD1 (6 bases). The CDR3 length is 15 residues. The V gene lost 2 bases and the J gene lost 3 bases, with 13 bases spanning the gap. CDR1 is MNHEY and CDR2 is SVGAGI in the germline V gene. In nucleotides, the CDR3 is TGTGCCAGCAGTTACGCCACCAGGGGAGACTATGGCTACACCTTC. Translated, it gives CASSYATRGDYGYTF.

Many counts were recorded for this clonotype. V gene TRBV18 combines with J gene TRBJ2-7; 7 nucleotides agree with TRBD1. Per the germline V gene, CDR1 is KGHSH and CDR2 is LQKENI. The CDR3 totals 15 residues. V lost 2 bases to trimming and J lost 5 bases; unmatched junction nucleotides: 9. CDR3 in amino acids: CASSPMLGQSHEQYF. The CDR3 DNA is TGTGCCAGCTCACCAATGCTGGGACAGTCCCACGAGCAGTACTTC.

Of note for this clonotype: This may be a read error: a much more frequent sequence differs by one nucleotide. The conserved closing phenylalanine or tryptophan is absent in this CDR3, likely reflecting a read error. The V and J genes are TRBV20-1 and TRBJ2-7; D possibly corresponds to TRBD2 (6 bases). CDR3 length: 13 residues. From germline, CDR1 is DFQATT and CDR2 SNEGSKA (reference sequence). V shed 6 bases and J shed 0 bases, with 12 bases lying between them. The CDR3 coding sequence is TGCAGTGCCGAGGGCGGGGTCTCCTACGAGCAGTACTAC. Its protein product is CSAEGGVSYEQYY.

This clonotype was seen repeatedly, ten times or more. This chain joins TRBV7-3 and TRBJ2-5; 10 bases map to TRBD2. CDR3 size: 15 residues. The germline V gene has CDR1 SGHTA and CDR2 FQGTGA. With V trimmed by 2 bases and J by 6 bases, 6 bases remained unmatched. DNA of the CDR3: TGTGCCAGCAGCTTAGTAGCGGGGGGCGTGAAGACCCAGTACTTC. Translation gives CASSLVAGGVKTQYF.

This clonotype was picked up many times. The chain employs TRBV6-2 or TRBV6-3 and TRBJ1-1; D gene uncertain. V was pared by 2 bases and J by 3 bases, with 13 bases between. This CDR3 is 15 amino acids long. Germline V gene lookup returns CDR1 MNHEY and CDR2 SVGEGT. The CDR3 region is CASSYPRNGDTEAFF. In nucleotides, the CDR3 is TGTGCCAGCAGTTACCCCAGAAATGGGGACACTGAAGCTTTCTTT.

In its sample, this clonotype was seen many times. This rearrangement joins TRBV12-5 to TRBJ1-1; D gene ambiguous. CDR3 length: 13 amino acids. Trimming stripped 7 bases from V and 5 bases from J, with 14 bases between. Germline-derived CDR1 and CDR2 are LGHNT and FRNRAP. CDR3 region: CASALGARTEAFF. The CDR3 coding sequence is TGTGCTAGTGCCCTGGGCGCGCGGACTGAAGCTTTCTTT.

This clonotype was counted at least ten times. The J gene is TRBJ1-2, the V gene TRBV5-6; D is uncertain. From germline, CDR1 is SGHDT and CDR2 YYEEEE. V dropped 1 base and J dropped 6 bases, with 13 bases sitting between them. The CDR3 has 14 amino acids. CDR3 region: CASSLKSARNGYTF. CDR3 coding DNA: TGTGCCAGCAGCTTGAAGAGCGCTCGGAATGGCTACACCTTC.

This clonotype was seen many times. The chain uses TRBV5-1 and TRBJ1-1; no firm D call. V dropped 0 bases and J dropped 5 bases, with 8 bases sitting between them. This CDR3 region has 13 residues. Germline lookup yields CDR1 SGHRS and CDR2 YFSETQ. Here the CDR3 reads CASSLAAVTEAFF. In nucleotides, the CDR3 is TGCGCCAGCAGCTTGGCCGCTGTTACTGAAGCTTTCTTT.

Worth noting for this clonotype: The junction does not match germline at one end; this may be a read error. The chain is built from TRBV27 and TRBJ2-2; TRBD2 might be the D (5 bases). The germline CDR1 and CDR2 sequences are MNHEY and SMNVEV (reference sequence). CDR3 length equals 12 residues. The CDR3 spells CASSCHSGDLFF. CDR3 DNA: TGTGCCAGCAGTTGCCACTCCGGGGATCTGTTTTTT.

Details on this clonotype: A junction end diverges from the germline sequence, so it may reflect a read error. The chain carries TRBV4-1 and TRBJ2-5, with 7 bases aligning to TRBD2. The CDR3 has 17 amino acids. CDR1 and CDR2 from the germline V gene are MGHRA and YSYEKL. In nucleotides, the CDR3 is TGCGCCGGCAGCCAAGATAATTGGGCAGGGAGGGTAGAGACCCAGTACTTC. Encoded protein: CAGSQDNWAGRVETQYF.

This clonotype was recorded many times. The chain has TRBV6-5 and TRBJ1-2; 9 nucleotides agree with TRBD1. V lost 4 bases to trimming and J lost 6 bases; unmatched junction nucleotides: 9. The CDR3 is 15 amino acids. CDR1 MNHEY and CDR2 SVGAGI come from the germline V gene. The CDR3 DNA reads as TGTGCCAGCAGTTCCCGACAGGGGGGATTAAATGGCTACACCTTC. Its protein product is CASSSRQGGLNGYTF.

This clonotype was found many times. The gene calls are TRBV7-8 and TRBJ1-1; 11 bases agree with TRBD1. Germline V gene sequence: CDR1 SGHVS, CDR2 FQNEAQ. This CDR3 has 15 amino acids. After removal of 0 bases from V and 10 bases from J, the junction contained 7 bases not matched to a gene. Here the CDR3 reads CASSLAQGQGERAFF. Written as DNA, the CDR3 is TGTGCCAGCAGCTTAGCCCAGGGACAGGGGGAAAGAGCTTTCTTT.

The chain combines TRBV29-1 with TRBJ1-1; TRBD1 matches 9 bases. V gave up 5 bases and J gave up 1 base; unmatched junction bases: 8. The CDR3 runs 15 residues. Germline CDR1 SQVTM, CDR2 ANQGSEA. The CDR3 spells CSVYTGGTRNTEAFF. For the CDR3, the DNA is TGCAGCGTTTATACAGGGGGCACGAGGAACACTGAAGCTTTCTTT. Drawing the rest from reference TRBV29-1 and TRBJ1-1, the complete variable domain is SAVISQKPSRDICQRGTSLTIQCQVDSQVTMMFWYRQQPGQSLTLIATANQGSEATYESGFVIDKFPISRPNLTFSTLTVSNMSPEDSSIYLCSVYTGGTRNTEAFFGQGTRLTVV.

This CDR3 is CASSQERRDEQYF. The CDR3 DNA reads TGTGCCAGCAGCCAAGAACGAAGAGACGAGCAGTACTTC. This chain links TRBV3-1 with TRBJ2-7; D uncertain. Looked up from germline, CDR1 is LGHDT and CDR2 is YNNKEL (reference sequence). The CDR3 runs 13 residues. Deletions cut 0 bases from V and 5 bases from J, with 8 bases between.

This clonotype showed up many times. The rearrangement uses TRBV4-2 and TRBJ2-7; 7 bases match TRBD1. Trimming took 2 bases from V and 0 from J; bases not matched to a gene: 7. CDR3 length: 16 residues. CDR1 and CDR2 from the germline V gene are LGHNA and YNFKEQ. The CDR3 nucleotides are TGTGCCAGCAGCCAACTCGACAGGGCCTTCTCCTACGAGCAGTACTTC. Translating gives CASSQLDRAFSYEQYF.

The chain links TRBV7-2 to TRBJ1-1; possibly TRBD1 for D (5 bases). Trimming removed 4 bases from V and 1 base from J, with 13 bases in between. CDR1 and CDR2 (germline): SGHTA, FQGNSA. There are 15 residues in the CDR3. The DNA for the CDR3 is TGTGCCAGCAGCTCTCACGGGGCAGGGAACACTGAAGCTTTCTTT. It translates to CASSSHGAGNTEAFF.

The chain combines TRBV28 with TRBJ1-1; weak D call: TRBD1 (6 bases). This CDR3 spans 11 amino acids. With 6 bases removed from V and 12 bases from J, the gap between germline ends came to 14 bases. Germline CDR1 MDHEN, CDR2 SYDVKM. Written as DNA, the CDR3 is TGTGCCAGCAGCAGAACAGGGTTACCTTTCTTT. Protein product: CASSRTGLPFF.

This clonotype showed up many times. This rearrangement joins TRBV5-1 to TRBJ2-2; TRBD1 aligns across 7 bases. Germline assignment: CDR1 SGHRS and CDR2 YFSETQ. Trimming removed 5 bases from V and 4 bases from J; junction bases left unmatched: 11. The CDR3 has 16 residues. Written as DNA, the CDR3 is TGCGCCAGCAGTCATTCCGCCGGGACAGCCACCGGGGAGCTGTTTTTT. Translation: CASSHSAGTATGELFF.

This clonotype appeared many times. This CDR3 is CASSRFGGRATENTEAFF. The DNA of the CDR3 is TGTGCCAGTAGTAGGTTTGGAGGCAGGGCGACGGAGAACACTGAAGCTTTCTTT. V and J are TRBV19 and TRBJ1-1; D is perhaps TRBD1 (5 bases). Germline loops: CDR1 LNHDA, CDR2 SQIVND (reference sequence). The CDR3 has 18 amino acids. With 4 bases removed from V and 1 base from J, the gap between germline ends came to 22 bases. Full variable domain (missing parts from reference TRBV19 and TRBJ1-1): DGGITQSPKYLFRKEGQNVTLSCEQNLNHDAMYWYRQDPGQGLRLIYYSQIVNDFQKGDIAEGYSVSREKKESFPLTVTSAQKNPTAFYLCASSRFGGRATENTEAFFGQGTRLTVV.

This clonotype was seen only a few times. This chain connects TRBV18 to TRBJ2-7, with D possibly matching TRBD1 (6 bases). The V gene lost 0 bases and the J gene lost 3 bases, with 12 bases spanning the gap. The CDR3 runs 15 residues. Germline lookup yields CDR1 KGHSH and CDR2 LQKENI. The CDR3 region has the DNA TGTGCCAGCTCACCACCGAACAGGGAGAACTACGAGCAGTACTTC. Its protein is CASSPPNRENYEQYF.

This clonotype has just a few counts. V gene TRBV6-1 combines with J gene TRBJ1-5; D not resolved. The CDR3 runs 13 residues. Germline V lookup: CDR1 MNHNS, CDR2 SASEGT. V gave up 6 bases and J gave up 4 bases, with 10 bases separating them. In DNA, the CDR3 is TGTGCCAGCAGACGAGGCCTTAATCAGCCCCAGCATTTT. Translation: CASRRGLNQPQHF.

Many counts were recorded for this clonotype. The CDR3 loop reads CASSPDRAGELFF. The CDR3 coding sequence is TGTGCCAGCAGTCCCGACAGGGCCGGGGAGCTGTTTTTT. This chain connects TRBV6-1 to TRBJ2-2, with 7 bases lining up with TRBD1. From germline, CDR1 is MNHNS and CDR2 SASEGT. V gave up 5 bases and J gave up 6 bases; unmatched junction bases: 3. This CDR3 region has 13 residues.

At least ten counts were recorded for this clonotype. The CDR3 sequence is CASSLGPRNEQYF. For the CDR3, the DNA is TGTGCCAGCAGCTTAGGGCCCAGGAACGAGCAGTACTTC. This chain connects TRBV7-3 to TRBJ2-7; D gene ambiguous. V lost 2 bases and J 5 bases, leaving 10 bases between the germline ends. The length of the CDR3 is 13 residues. CDR1 is SGHTA, CDR2 FQGTGA, per germline.

This clonotype was seen ten or more times. The V gene is TRBV6-1, the J gene TRBJ2-7; TRBD1 matches at 9 bases. The CDR3 is 15 amino acids. Germline-derived CDR1 and CDR2 are MNHNS and SASEGT. The J segment lost 2 bases and the V segment lost 7 bases, leaving 9 bases of the junction unmatched. The CDR3 loop is CASNPAGTGPYEQYF. Here the CDR3 DNA reads TGTGCCAGCAATCCAGCCGGGACAGGGCCCTACGAGCAGTACTTC.

The chain has TRBV28 and TRBJ1-1, with D hard to call. The CDR3 contains 15 residues. CDR1 and CDR2 from the germline V gene are MDHEN and SYDVKM. V dropped 5 bases and J dropped 3 bases, with 16 bases sitting between them. CDR3 residues: CASSPPQEVDTEAFF. The CDR3 DNA reads as TGTGCCAGCAGTCCTCCCCAGGAAGTAGACACTGAAGCTTTCTTT.

The V and J genes are TRBV30 and TRBJ2-7; tentative D call: TRBD2 (6 bases). Germline V gene data show CDR1 as GTSNPN and CDR2 as SVGIG (reference sequence). The CDR3 loop spans 14 amino acids. The ends were cut back, 4 bases at V and 0 bases at J, with 13 bases in the middle. The CDR3 region has the DNA TGTGCCTGGAAACCGGGACTCAACTCCTACGAGCAGTACTTC. This codes for CAWKPGLNSYEQYF.

This clonotype came up many times. The chain uses TRBV3-1 and TRBJ2-5; D not certain. There are 13 residues in the CDR3. Trimming took 6 bases from V and 4 from J, leaving 12 bases between them. Germline lookup yields CDR1 LGHDT and CDR2 YNNKEL (reference sequence). In DNA, the CDR3 is TGTGCCAGCAGGCCCAGCGAGGCAGAGACCCAGTACTTC. This sequence encodes CASRPSEAETQYF.